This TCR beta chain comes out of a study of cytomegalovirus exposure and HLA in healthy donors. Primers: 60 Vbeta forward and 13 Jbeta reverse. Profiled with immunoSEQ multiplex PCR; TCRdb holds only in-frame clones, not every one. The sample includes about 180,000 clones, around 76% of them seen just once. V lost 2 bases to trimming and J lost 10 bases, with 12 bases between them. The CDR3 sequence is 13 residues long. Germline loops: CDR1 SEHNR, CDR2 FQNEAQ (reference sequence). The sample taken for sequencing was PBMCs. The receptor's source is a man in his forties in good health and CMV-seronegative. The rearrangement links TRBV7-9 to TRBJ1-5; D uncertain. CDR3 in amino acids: CASSLTTVQPQHF. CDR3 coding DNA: TGTGCCAGCAGCTTAACTACGGTCCAACCCCAGCATTTT. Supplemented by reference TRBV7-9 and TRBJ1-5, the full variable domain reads DTGVSQNPRHKITKRGQNVTFRCDPISEHNRLYWYRQTLGQGPEFLTYFQNEAQLEKSRLLSDRFSAERPKGSFSTLEIQRTEQGDSAMYLCASSLTTVQPQHFGDGTRLSIL.